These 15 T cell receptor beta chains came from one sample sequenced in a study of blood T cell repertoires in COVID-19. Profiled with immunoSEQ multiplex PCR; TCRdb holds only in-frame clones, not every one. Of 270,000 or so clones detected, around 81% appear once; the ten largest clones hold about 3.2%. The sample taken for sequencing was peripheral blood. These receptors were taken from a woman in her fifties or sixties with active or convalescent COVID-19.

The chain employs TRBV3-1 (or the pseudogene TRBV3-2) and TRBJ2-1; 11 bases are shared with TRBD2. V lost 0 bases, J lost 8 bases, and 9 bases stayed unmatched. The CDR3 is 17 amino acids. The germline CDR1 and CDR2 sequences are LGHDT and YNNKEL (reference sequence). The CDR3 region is CASSQEGLAGGLHEQFF. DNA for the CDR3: TGTGCCAGCAGCCAAGAAGGGTTAGCGGGGGGGTTACATGAGCAGTTCTTC.

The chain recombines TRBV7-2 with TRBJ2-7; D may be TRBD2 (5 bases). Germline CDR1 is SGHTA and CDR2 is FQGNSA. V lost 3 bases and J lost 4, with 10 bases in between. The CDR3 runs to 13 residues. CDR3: CASSLKGVYEQYF. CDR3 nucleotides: TGTGCCAGCAGCTTGAAGGGAGTTTACGAGCAGTACTTC.

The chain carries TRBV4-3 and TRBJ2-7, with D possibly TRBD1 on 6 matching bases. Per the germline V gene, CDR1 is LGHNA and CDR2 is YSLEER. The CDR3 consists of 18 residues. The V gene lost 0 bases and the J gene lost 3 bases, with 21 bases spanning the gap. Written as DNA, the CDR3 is TGCGCCAGCAGCCAAGATCGGGGTGGGGGCTATGATGGCTACGAGCAGTACTTC. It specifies CASSQDRGGGYDGYEQYF.

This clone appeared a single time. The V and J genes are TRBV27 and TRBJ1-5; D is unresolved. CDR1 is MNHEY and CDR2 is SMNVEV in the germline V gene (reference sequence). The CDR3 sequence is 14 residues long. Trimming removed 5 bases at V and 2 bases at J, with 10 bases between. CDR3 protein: CASSGWQGNQPQHF. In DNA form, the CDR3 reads TGTGCCAGCAGTGGGTGGCAGGGCAATCAGCCCCAGCATTTT.

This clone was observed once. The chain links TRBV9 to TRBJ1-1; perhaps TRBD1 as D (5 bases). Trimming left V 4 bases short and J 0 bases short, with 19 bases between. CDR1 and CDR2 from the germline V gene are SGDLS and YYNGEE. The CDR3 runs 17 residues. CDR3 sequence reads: CASSPLGGARLNTEAFF. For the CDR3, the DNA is TGTGCCAGCAGCCCCCTCGGGGGTGCCAGGTTGAACACTGAAGCTTTCTTT.

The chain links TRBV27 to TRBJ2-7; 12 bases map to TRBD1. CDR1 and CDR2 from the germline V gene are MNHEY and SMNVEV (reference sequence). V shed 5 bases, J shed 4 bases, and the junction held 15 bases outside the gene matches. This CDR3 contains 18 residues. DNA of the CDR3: TGTGCCAGCAGTCCCCGGGACAGGGGGCTTCTATTTAGGTACGAGCAGTACTTC. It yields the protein CASSPRDRGLLFRYEQYF.

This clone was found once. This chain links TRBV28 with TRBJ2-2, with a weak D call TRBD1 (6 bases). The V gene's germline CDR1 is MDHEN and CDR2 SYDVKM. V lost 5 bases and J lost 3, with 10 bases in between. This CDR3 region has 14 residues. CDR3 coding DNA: TGTGCCAGCAGTGGGGGCTTGGACACCGGGGAGCTGTTTTTT. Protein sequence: CASSGGLDTGELFF.

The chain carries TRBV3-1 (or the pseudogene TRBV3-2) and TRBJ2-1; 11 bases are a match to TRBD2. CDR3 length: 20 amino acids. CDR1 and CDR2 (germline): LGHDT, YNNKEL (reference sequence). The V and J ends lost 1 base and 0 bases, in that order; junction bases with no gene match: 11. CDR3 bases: TGTGCCAGCAGCCAAGTAGGGCTAGCGGGGGGCCACGTCTCCTACAATGAGCAGTTCTTC. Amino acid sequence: CASSQVGLAGGHVSYNEQFF.

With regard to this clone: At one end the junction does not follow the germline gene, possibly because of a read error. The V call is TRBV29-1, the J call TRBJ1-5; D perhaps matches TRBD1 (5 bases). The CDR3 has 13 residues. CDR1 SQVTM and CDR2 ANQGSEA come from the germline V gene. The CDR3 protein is CSVEEQENQPQHF. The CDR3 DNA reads TGCAGCGTGGAAGAACAGGAGAATCAGCCCCAGCATTTT. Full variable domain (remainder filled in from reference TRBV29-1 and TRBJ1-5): SAVISQKPSRDICQRGTSLTIQCQVDSQVTMMFWYRQQPGQSLTLIATANQGSEATYESGFVIDKFPISRPNLTFSTLTVSNMSPEDSSIYLCSVEEQENQPQHFGDGTRLSIL.

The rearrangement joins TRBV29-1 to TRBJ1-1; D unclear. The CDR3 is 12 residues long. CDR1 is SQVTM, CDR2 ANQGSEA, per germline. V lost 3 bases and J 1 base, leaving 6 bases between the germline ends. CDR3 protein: CSVDAENTEAFF. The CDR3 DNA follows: TGCAGCGTTGATGCGGAGAACACTGAAGCTTTCTTT.

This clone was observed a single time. The CDR3 sequence: CASTSQQGAYEQYF. The CDR3 nucleotides read TGTGCCAGCACCTCGCAACAGGGGGCCTACGAGCAGTACTTC. V and J are TRBV27 and TRBJ2-7; TRBD1 matches at 8 bases. Germline CDR1 and CDR2: MNHEY and SMNVEV (reference sequence). With 7 bases clipped from V and 2 bases from J, the junction kept 7 bases outside the gene matches. The CDR3 totals 14 residues.

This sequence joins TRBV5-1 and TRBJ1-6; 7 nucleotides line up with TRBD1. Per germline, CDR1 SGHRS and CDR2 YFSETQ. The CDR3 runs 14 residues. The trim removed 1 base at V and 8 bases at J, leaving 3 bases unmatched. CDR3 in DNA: TGCGCCAGCAGCTTGCTGGGACAGCATTCACCCCTCCACTTT. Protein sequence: CASSLLGQHSPLHF.

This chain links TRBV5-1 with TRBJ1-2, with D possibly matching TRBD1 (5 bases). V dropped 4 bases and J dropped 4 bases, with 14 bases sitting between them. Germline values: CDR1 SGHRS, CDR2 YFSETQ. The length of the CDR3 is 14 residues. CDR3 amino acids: CASSPPGTPYGYTF. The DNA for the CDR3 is TGCGCCAGCAGCCCGCCCGGGACTCCCTATGGCTACACCTTC. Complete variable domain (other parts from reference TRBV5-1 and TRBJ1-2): KAGVTQTPRYLIKTRGQQVTLSCSPISGHRSVSWYQQTPGQGLQFLFEYFSETQRNKGNFPGRFSGRQFSNSRSEMNVSTLELGDSALYLCASSPPGTPYGYTFGSGTRLTVV.

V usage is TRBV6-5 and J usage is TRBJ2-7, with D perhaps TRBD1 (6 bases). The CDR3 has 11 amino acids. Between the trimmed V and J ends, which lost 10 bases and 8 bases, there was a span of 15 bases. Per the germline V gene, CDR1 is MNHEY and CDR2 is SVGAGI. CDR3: CATSTGYKQYF. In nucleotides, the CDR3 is TGTGCCACCTCGACAGGATACAAGCAGTACTTC.

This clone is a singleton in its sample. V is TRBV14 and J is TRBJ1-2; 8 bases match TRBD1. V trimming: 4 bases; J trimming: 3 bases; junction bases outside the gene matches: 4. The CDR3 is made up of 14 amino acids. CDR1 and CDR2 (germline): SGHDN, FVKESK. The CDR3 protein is CASSRTGPDYGYTF. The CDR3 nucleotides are TGTGCCAGCAGCCGGACAGGGCCTGACTATGGCTACACCTTC.